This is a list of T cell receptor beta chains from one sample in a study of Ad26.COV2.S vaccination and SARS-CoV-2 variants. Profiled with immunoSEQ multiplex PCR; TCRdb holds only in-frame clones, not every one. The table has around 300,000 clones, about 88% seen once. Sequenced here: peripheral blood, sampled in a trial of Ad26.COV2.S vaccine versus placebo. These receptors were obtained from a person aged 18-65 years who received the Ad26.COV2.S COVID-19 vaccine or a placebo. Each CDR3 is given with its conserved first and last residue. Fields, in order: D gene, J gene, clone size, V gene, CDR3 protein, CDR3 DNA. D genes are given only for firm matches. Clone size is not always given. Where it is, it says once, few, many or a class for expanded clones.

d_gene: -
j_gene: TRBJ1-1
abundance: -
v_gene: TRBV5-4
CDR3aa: CASSLETSRNTEAFF
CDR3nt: TGTGCCAGCAGCTTGGAAACAAGCAGGAACACTGAAGCTTTCTTT

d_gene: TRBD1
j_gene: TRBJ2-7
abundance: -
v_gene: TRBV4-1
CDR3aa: CASSPGQSSYEQYF
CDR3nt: TGCGCCAGCAGCCCGGGACAGAGCTCCTACGAGCAGTACTTC

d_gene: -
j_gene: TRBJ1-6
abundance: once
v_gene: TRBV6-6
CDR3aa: CASSYTKDRGAGPLHF
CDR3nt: TGTGCCAGCAGTTACACAAAGGATAGAGGGGCTGGACCCCTCCACTTT

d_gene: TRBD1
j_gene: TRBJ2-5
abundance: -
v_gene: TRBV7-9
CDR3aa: CASSSSGTGAHRLQETQYF
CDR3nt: TGTGCCAGCAGCTCGTCCGGGACAGGGGCCCACAGACTTCAAGAGACCCAGTACTTC

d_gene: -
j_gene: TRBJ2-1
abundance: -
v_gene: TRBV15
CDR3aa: CATSPGPYNEQFF
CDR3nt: TGTGCCACCAGTCCAGGGCCCTACAATGAGCAGTTCTTC

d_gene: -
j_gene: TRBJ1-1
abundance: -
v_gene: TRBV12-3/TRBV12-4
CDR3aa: CASSLSGTEAFF
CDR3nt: TGTGCCAGCAGTTTATCCGGAACTGAAGCTTTCTTT

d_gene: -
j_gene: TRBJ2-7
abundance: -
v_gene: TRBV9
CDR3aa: CASSVGLDLHEQYF
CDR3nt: TGTGCCAGCAGCGTAGGGCTAGATCTTCACGAGCAGTACTTC

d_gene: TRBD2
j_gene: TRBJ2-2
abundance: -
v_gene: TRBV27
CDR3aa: CASTEAGVGTGELFF
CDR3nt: TGTGCCAGCACCGAAGCGGGAGTTGGTACCGGGGAGCTGTTTTTT

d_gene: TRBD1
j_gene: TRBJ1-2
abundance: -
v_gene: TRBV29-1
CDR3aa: CSVVAQGAVGGYTF
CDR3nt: TGCAGCGTTGTCGCCCAGGGGGCAGTGGGAGGCTACACCTTC

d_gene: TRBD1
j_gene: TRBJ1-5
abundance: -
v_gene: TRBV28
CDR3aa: CASRMGTGVGQPQHF
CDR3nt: TGTGCCAGCAGGATGGGGACAGGGGTTGGGCAGCCCCAGCATTTT

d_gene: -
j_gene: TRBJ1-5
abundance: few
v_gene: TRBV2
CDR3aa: CATQRGYYSNQPQHF
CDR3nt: TGTGCCACCCAAAGGGGGTATTATAGCAATCAGCCCCAGCATTTT

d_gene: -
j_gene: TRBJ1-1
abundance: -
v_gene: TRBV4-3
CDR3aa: CASSQVATTNTEAFF
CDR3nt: TGCGCCAGCAGCCAAGTTGCAACCACGAACACTGAAGCTTTCTTT

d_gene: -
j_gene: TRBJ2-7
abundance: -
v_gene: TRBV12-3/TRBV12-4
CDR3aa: CASSTPNYEQYF
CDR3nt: TGTGCCAGCAGTACTCCGAATTACGAGCAGTACTTC

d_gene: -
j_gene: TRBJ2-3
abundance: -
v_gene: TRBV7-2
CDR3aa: CASSPPSTDTQYF
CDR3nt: TGTGCCAGCAGCCCGCCTAGCACAGATACGCAGTATTTT

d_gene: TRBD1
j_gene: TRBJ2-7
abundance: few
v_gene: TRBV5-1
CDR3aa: CASSLAYRGRAREQYF
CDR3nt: TGCGCCAGCAGCTTGGCTTACAGGGGGCGGGCGCGCGAGCAGTACTTC

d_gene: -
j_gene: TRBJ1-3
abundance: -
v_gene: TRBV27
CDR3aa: CASSSGYGNTIYF
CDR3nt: TGTGCCAGCAGTTCCGGCTACGGAAACACCATATATTTT

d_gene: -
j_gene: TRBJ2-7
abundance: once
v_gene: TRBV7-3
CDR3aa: CASSLSLSGSEGLSYEQYF
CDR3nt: TGTGCCAGCAGCTTAAGTCTCAGCGGGTCTGAGGGCCTTAGTTACGAGCAGTACTTC

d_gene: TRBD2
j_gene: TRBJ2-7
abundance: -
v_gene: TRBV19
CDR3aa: CASSIKLREFSEQYF
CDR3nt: TGTGCCAGTAGTATAAAATTGCGGGAGTTCAGCGAGCAGTACTTC

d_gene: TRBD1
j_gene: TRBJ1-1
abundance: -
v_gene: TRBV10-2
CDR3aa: CASTTGVLNTEAFF
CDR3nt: TGCGCCAGCACCACAGGGGTCCTGAACACTGAAGCTTTCTTT

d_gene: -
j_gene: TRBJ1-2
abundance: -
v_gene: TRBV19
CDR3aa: CASRTGTEIYGYTF
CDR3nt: TGTGCCAGTAGAACCGGGACGGAGATCTATGGCTACACCTTC

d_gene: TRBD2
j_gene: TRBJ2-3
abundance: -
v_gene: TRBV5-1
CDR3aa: CASSLVAAGGKFGTDTQYF
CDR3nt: TGCGCCAGCAGCTTGGTAGCAGCGGGGGGGAAATTCGGCACAGATACGCAGTATTTT

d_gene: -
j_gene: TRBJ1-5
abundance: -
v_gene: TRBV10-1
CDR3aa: CASSEWATGTSNPPQHF
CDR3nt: TGCGCCAGCAGTGAGTGGGCTACCGGGACTTCAAATCCGCCCCAGCATTTT

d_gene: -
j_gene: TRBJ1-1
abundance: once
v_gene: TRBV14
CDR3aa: CASSQVGVQRTEAFF
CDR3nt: TGTGCCAGCAGCCAAGTGGGGGTCCAAAGAACTGAAGCTTTCTTT

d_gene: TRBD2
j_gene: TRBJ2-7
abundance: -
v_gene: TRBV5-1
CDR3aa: CASSLMASGTSYEQYF
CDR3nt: TGCGCCAGCAGCTTGATGGCTAGCGGGACCTCCTACGAGCAGTACTTC

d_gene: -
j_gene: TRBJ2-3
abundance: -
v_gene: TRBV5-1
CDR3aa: CASSLGVQGNTDTQYF
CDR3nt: TGCGCCAGCAGCTTGGGGGTACAGGGTAACACAGATACGCAGTATTTT

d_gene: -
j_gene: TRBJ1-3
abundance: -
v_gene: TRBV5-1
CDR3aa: CASSLTGFSGNTIYF
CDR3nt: TGCGCCAGCAGCTTGACCGGTTTCTCTGGAAACACCATATATTTT

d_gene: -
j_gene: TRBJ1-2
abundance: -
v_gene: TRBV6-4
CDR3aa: CASSEIWGDYGYTF
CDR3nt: TGTGCCAGCAGTGAAATATGGGGGGACTATGGCTACACCTTC

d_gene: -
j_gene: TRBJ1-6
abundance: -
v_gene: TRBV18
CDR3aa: CASSPVGGSNSPLHF
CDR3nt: TGTGCCAGCTCACCAGTTGGAGGATCTAATTCACCCCTCCACTTT

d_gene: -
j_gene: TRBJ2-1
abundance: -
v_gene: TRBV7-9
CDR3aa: CASSISRTRSYNEQFF
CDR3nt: TGTGCCAGCAGCATTTCGCGGACCCGCTCCTACAATGAGCAGTTCTTC

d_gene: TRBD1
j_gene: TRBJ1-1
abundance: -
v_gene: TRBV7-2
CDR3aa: CASSPGQENTEAFF
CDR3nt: TGTGCCAGCAGCCCGGGACAGGAGAACACTGAAGCTTTCTTT

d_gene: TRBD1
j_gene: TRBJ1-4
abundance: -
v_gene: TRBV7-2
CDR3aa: CASRLPGQGNEKLFF
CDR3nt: TGTGCCAGCAGACTACCGGGACAGGGTAATGAAAAACTGTTTTTT

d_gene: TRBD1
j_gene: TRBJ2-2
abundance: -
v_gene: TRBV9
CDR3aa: CASSSGTGNTGELFF
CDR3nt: TGTGCCAGCAGCTCCGGGACAGGTAACACCGGGGAGCTGTTTTTT

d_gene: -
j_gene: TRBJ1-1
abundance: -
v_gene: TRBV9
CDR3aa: CASSVVKGREEAFF
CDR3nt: TGTGCCAGCAGCGTAGTGAAGGGGCGCGAAGAAGCTTTCTTT

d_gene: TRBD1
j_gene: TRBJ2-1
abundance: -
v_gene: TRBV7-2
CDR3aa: CASSHRDRDYNEQFF
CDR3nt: TGTGCCAGCAGCCACCGGGACAGGGACTACAATGAGCAGTTCTTC

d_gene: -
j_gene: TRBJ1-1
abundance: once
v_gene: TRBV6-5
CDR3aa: CASSYSMGRNTEAFF
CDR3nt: TGTGCCAGCAGTTACTCGATGGGACGGAACACTGAAGCTTTCTTT

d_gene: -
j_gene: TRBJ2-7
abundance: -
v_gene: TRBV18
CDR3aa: CASSPRSGGHYEQYF
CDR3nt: TGTGCCAGCTCACCACGGTCAGGGGGGCATTACGAGCAGTACTTC

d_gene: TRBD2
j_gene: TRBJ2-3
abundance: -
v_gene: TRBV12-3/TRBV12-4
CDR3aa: CAGRTSGTDTQYF
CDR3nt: TGTGCCGGAAGGACTAGCGGCACAGATACGCAGTATTTT

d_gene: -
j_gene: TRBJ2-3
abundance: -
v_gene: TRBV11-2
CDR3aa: CASSLRPLTDTQYF
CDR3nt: TGTGCCAGCAGCTTAAGGCCCCTCACAGATACGCAGTATTTT

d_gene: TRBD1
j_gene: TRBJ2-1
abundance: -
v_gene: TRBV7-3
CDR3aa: CASSFGTVNEQFF
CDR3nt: TGTGCCAGCAGCTTTGGGACAGTCAATGAGCAGTTCTTC

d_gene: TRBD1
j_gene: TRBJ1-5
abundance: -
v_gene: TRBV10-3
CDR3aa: CAISESLRGQGYNQPQHF
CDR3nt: TGTGCCATCAGTGAGTCTTTAAGGGGACAGGGATACAATCAGCCCCAGCATTTT